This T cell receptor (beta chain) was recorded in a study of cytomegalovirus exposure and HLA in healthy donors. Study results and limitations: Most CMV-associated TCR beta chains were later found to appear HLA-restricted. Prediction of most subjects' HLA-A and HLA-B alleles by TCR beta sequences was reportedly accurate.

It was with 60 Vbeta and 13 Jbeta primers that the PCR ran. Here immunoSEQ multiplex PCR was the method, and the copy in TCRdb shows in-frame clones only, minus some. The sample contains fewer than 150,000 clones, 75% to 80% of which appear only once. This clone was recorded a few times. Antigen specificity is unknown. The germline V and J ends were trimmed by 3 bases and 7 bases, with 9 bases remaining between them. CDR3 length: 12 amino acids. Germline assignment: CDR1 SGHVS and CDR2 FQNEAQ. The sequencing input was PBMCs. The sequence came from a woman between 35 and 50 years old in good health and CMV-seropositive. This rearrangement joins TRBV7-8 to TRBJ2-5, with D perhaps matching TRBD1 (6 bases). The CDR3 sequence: CASSLGAGTQYF. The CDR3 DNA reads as TGTGCCAGCAGCTTGGGGGCCGGGACCCAGTACTTC.